This T cell receptor (beta chain) was observed in a study of siplizumab effects on memory and regulatory T cells. Trimming removed 5 bases at V and 6 bases at J, with 11 bases between. This CDR3 has 14 residues. Per the germline V gene, CDR1 is SEHNR and CDR2 is FQNEAQ (reference sequence). Measured with immunoSEQ multiplex PCR; TCRdb has only the in-frame clones, and not every one. The sample has some 120,000 clones, roughly 95% seen once. Sequenced: non-Treg CD4+ T cells sorted from blood. J is TRBJ1-6 and V is TRBV7-9; D perhaps matches TRBD1 (5 bases). The clonotype originates from a human donor in good health. The CDR3 DNA reads TGTGCCAGCAGCAACCGGGACGGTAATTCACCCCTCCACTTT. Translating gives CASSNRDGNSPLHF.